The 14 T cell receptor beta chains in this list originate from one sample, sequenced in a study of regulatory T cells in long-lasting Graves disease. Indicated time point: newly diagnosed GD, antithyroid drugs for less than 3 months. PBMC-extracted RNA yielded the TCR library. Investigators prepared the TCR beta libraries by applying iRepertoire HTBI primers and Arm-PCR of CDR3 regions. Using its own MiXCR run on the multiplex PCR reads, TCRdb lists one record per CDR3 protein. This table holds around 480,000 distinct CDR3 sequences, 15% to 20% found once. The sample was also reused in another study, on T cells in Graves' hyperthyroidism and ophthalmopathy.

Specimen: peripheral blood mononuclear cells (PBMCs), collected at new diagnosis, from a patient treated with antithyroid drugs. The source is a man aged 40-49 years with Graves disease.

This clonotype was counted between two and nine times. The J gene is TRBJ1-1, the V gene TRBV4-1; TRBD1 is a possible D gene (5 bases). V lost 3 bases and J 3 bases, leaving 17 bases between the germline ends. CDR3 size: 16 residues. Germline assignment: CDR1 MGHRA and CDR2 YSYEKL. The chain's CDR3 is CASSHLSPDTYTEAFF. Here the CDR3 DNA reads TGCGCCAGCAGCCACTTGAGTCCGGACACCTACACTGAAGCTTTCTTT.

The genes are TRBV28 and TRBJ1-2, with 7 nucleotides matching TRBD1. The J segment lost 0 bases and the V segment lost 10 bases, leaving 8 bases of the junction unmatched. Germline-derived CDR1 and CDR2 are MDHEN and SYDVKM. This CDR3 region has 14 residues. The CDR3 region has the DNA TGTGCCACCGTTGAGGACAGGACTAACTATGGCTACACCTTC. Its translation is CATVEDRTNYGYTF.

The genes are TRBV6-2 or TRBV6-3 and TRBJ2-3; 7 bases agree with TRBD2. Losses at the gene ends were 0 bases for V and 5 bases for J; bases not matched to a gene: 8. Germline V gives CDR1 MNHEY, CDR2 SVGEGT. This CDR3 has 16 residues. The CDR3 protein is CASSYSAAGRGDTQYF. The CDR3 DNA reads TGTGCCAGCAGTTACTCTGCAGCGGGGAGGGGAGATACGCAGTATTTT.

This clonotype was picked up many times. This chain joins TRBV3-1 and TRBJ1-3; D is possibly TRBD1 (5 bases). The CDR3 is made up of 15 amino acids. Germline-derived CDR1 and CDR2 are LGHDT and YNNKEL (reference sequence). Trimming cost V 3 bases and J 2 bases, with 11 bases left between them. CDR3 nucleotide sequence: TGTGCCAGCAGCCAGACAAGGGACCCTGGAAACACCATATATTTT. Encoded protein: CASSQTRDPGNTIYF. The full variable domain, with the rest looked up from reference TRBV3-1 and TRBJ1-3, is DTAVSQTPKYLVTQMGNDKSIKCEQNLGHDTMYWYKQDSKKFLKIMFSYNNKELIINETVPNRFSPKSPDKAHLNLHINSLELGDSAVYFCASSQTRDPGNTIYFGEGSWLTVV.

This clonotype was observed a handful of times. The chain uses TRBV29-1 and TRBJ2-5; D may be TRBD1 (6 bases). Germline V gives CDR1 SQVTM, CDR2 ANQGSEA. Deletions cut 4 bases from V and 4 bases from J, with 7 bases between. The CDR3 contains 11 residues. The CDR3 DNA reads as TGCAGCGTTGGACAGGCAGAGACCCAGTACTTC. Encoded protein: CSVGQAETQYF.

A few counts support this clonotype. The gene calls are TRBV20-1 and TRBJ1-1; maybe TRBD1 (6 bases). V shed 1 base and J shed 4 bases, with 16 bases lying between them. Germline-derived CDR1 and CDR2 are DFQATT and SNEGSKA (reference sequence). The CDR3 has 15 residues. This chain's CDR3 is CSARGFRGDRTEAFF. The CDR3 DNA sequence: TGCAGTGCTAGAGGGTTCAGGGGAGATCGCACTGAAGCTTTCTTT.

Comments on this clonotype: The junction does not match germline at one end; this may be a read error. The chain employs TRBV2 and TRBJ2-6; either TRBD1 or TRBD2 may fit D (5 bases each). CDR1 is SNHLY and CDR2 is FYNNEI in the germline V gene. The CDR3 is 13 residues long. For the CDR3, the DNA is TGTGCCAGAGGGGATCTGGGGGTCAACGTCCTGACTTTC. Its translation is CARGDLGVNVLTF.

A remark on this clonotype: A much larger clonotype is one base distant, so this may be a read error. The chain is built from TRBV28 and TRBJ1-4; no definite D call. This CDR3 comprises 12 residues. CDR1 and CDR2 from the germline V gene are MDHEN and SYDVKM. The DNA of the CDR3 is TGTACCAGCAGCCGACTGGACCCGGACCGGGTTTTT. It specifies CTSSRLDPDRVF. The variable domain in full, completed from reference TRBV28 and TRBJ1-4, reads DVKVTQSSRYLVKRTGEKVFLECVQDMDHENMFWYRQDPGLGLRLIYFSYDVKMKEKGDIPEGYSVSREKKERFSLILESASTNQTSMYLCTSSRLDPDRVFGSGTQLSVL.

This clonotype was seen only a few times. This rearrangement joins TRBV27 to TRBJ2-5, with D perhaps TRBD1 or TRBD2 (5 bases each). This CDR3 is 14 amino acids long. The germline gives CDR1 MNHEY, CDR2 SMNVEV (reference sequence). The V and J ends lost 8 bases and 5 bases respectively, with 18 bases between them. The CDR3 region has the DNA TGTGCCAGCCGACCGGGGCAGGTGGACGAGACCCAGTACTTC. Translation gives CASRPGQVDETQYF.

This clonotype was detected many times. The chain joins TRBV28 to TRBJ1-2; 7 nucleotides line up with TRBD1. The CDR3 has 15 residues. V lost 5 bases, J lost 0 bases, and 6 bases stayed unmatched. Per germline, CDR1 MDHEN and CDR2 SYDVKM. The CDR3 DNA reads TGTGCCAGCAGTCAAGGGGGGACAGCTAACTATGGCTACACCTTC. Its protein product is CASSQGGTANYGYTF.

The chain employs TRBV29-1 and TRBJ1-1, with D possibly being TRBD1 (5 bases). V was trimmed by 8 bases and J by 0 bases, leaving 13 bases between them. Germline CDR1 and CDR2: SQVTM and ANQGSEA. The CDR3 sequence is 13 residues long. CDR3 DNA sequence: TGCAGCCACACCGGGACGGTGAACACTGAAGCTTTCTTT. Translating gives CSHTGTVNTEAFF. Filled out from reference TRBV29-1 and TRBJ1-1, the complete variable domain reads SAVISQKPSRDICQRGTSLTIQCQVDSQVTMMFWYRQQPGQSLTLIATANQGSEATYESGFVIDKFPISRPNLTFSTLTVSNMSPEDSSIYLCSHTGTVNTEAFFGQGTRLTVV.

This clonotype was detected ten times or more. The chain uses TRBV18 and TRBJ2-7; 7 positions match TRBD2. With 5 bases clipped from V and 1 base from J, the junction kept 5 bases outside the gene matches. CDR1 and CDR2 (germline): KGHSH, LQKENI. The CDR3 runs to 14 residues. CDR3 region: CASSGGSVSYEQYF. The CDR3 DNA sequence: TGTGCCAGCTCAGGCGGGAGTGTTTCCTACGAGCAGTACTTC.

To note about this clonotype: A much larger clone differs by one base, so this may be a read error. The V and J genes are TRBV3-1 and TRBJ1-1; D not certain. Germline loops: CDR1 LGHDT, CDR2 YNNKEL (reference sequence). This CDR3 comprises 18 residues. The CDR3 sequence is CASSQDTLSAGVNTKAFF. CDR3 in DNA: TGTGCCAGCAGCCAAGATACGTTGTCGGCAGGCGTGAACACTAAAGCTTTCTTT. Together with reference TRBV3-1 and TRBJ1-1, the CDR3 gives the full variable domain: DTAVSQTPKYLVTQMGNDKSIKCEQNLGHDTMYWYKQDSKKFLKIMFSYNNKELIINETVPNRFSPKSPDKAHLNLHINSLELGDSAVYFCASSQDTLSAGVNTKAFFGQGTRLTVV.

This clonotype occurred many times. V gene TRBV11-2 combines with J gene TRBJ1-4; tentatively, D is TRBD1 (6 bases). The CDR3 sequence is 15 residues long. Germline CDR1 is SGHAT and CDR2 is FQNNGV. Trimming removed 5 bases from V and 7 bases from J, with 17 bases in between. The CDR3 is CASSRTQGRSEKLFF. DNA of the CDR3: TGTGCCAGCAGCCGAACCCAGGGGCGGAGTGAAAAACTGTTTTTT.